Following are 20 T cell receptor beta chains from one sample sequenced in a study of early T cells in non-severe SARS-CoV-2 infection. TCRdb re-analysed the 5' RACE reads in MiXCR, keeping a single row per CDR3 protein. The sample records around 76,000 distinct CDR3 sequences, about 14% being singletons. The starting material was whole blood, obtained at baseline. These receptor sequences come from an adult who was a healthcare worker with PCR-confirmed SARS-CoV-2 infection or an uninfected control (not recorded which).

The chain links TRBV28 to TRBJ2-4, with TRBD2 as a possible D gene (5 bases). This CDR3 has 16 amino acids. V gave up 10 bases and J gave up 1 base, with 20 bases separating them. Germline V gene lookup returns CDR1 MDHEN and CDR2 SYDVKM. The CDR3 DNA sequence: TGTGCCATTATGACCGAGGGCGGTGGGGCCAAAAACATTCAGTACTTC. Amino acid sequence: CAIMTEGGGAKNIQYF.

This clonotype was counted ten times or more. This rearrangement joins TRBV25-1 to TRBJ2-2; perhaps TRBD1 as D (6 bases). This CDR3 is built from 16 residues. V was pared by 5 bases and J by 1 base, with 14 bases between. Germline V gene lookup returns CDR1 MGHDK and CDR2 SYGVNS. The CDR3 DNA reads as TGTGCCAGCAGTCAACAGGGTAACTGGAACACCGGGGAGCTGTTTTTT. Its translation: CASSQQGNWNTGELFF.

Written as DNA, the CDR3 is TGTGCCAGCAGCCCGACGGCGGGAGAGGGGGAGCAGTACTTC. Translating gives CASSPTAGEGEQYF. This sequence joins TRBV5-4 and TRBJ2-7, with 7 bases fitting TRBD2. CDR1 is SGHNT and CDR2 is YYREEE in the germline V gene (reference sequence). Trimming took 4 bases from V and 7 from J; bases not matched to a gene: 11. This CDR3 contains 14 residues.

The chain has TRBV5-1 and TRBJ2-7; no clear D. Germline V gene sequence: CDR1 SGHRS, CDR2 YFSETQ. CDR3 length: 12 amino acids. Trimming left V 1 base short and J 6 bases short, with 8 bases between. The CDR3 loop is CASSLTQTEQYF. DNA of the CDR3: TGCGCCAGCAGCTTGACCCAAACCGAGCAGTACTTC.

The CDR3 DNA follows: TGTGCCAGCAGCTTAGCACTAGCGGGAGAGGGAGAGACCCAGTACTTC. Amino acids: CASSLALAGEGETQYF. The J gene is TRBJ2-5, the V gene TRBV7-2; 11 positions agree with TRBD2. Germline V gives CDR1 SGHTA, CDR2 FQGNSA. J was trimmed by 4 bases and V by 0 bases; bases with no gene match: 4. The CDR3 runs to 16 residues.

This sequence joins TRBV4-2 and TRBJ2-2; TRBD2 matches 10 bases. The V and J ends lost 1 base and 6 bases, in that order; junction bases with no gene match: 5. In germline, CDR1 is LGHNA, CDR2 YNFKEQ. The CDR3 runs to 16 residues. CDR3 coding DNA: TGTGCCAGCAGCCAAGCGGCTAGCGGGAGTCCCGGGGAGCTGTTTTTT. This gives the protein CASSQAASGSPGELFF.

The V gene is TRBV30, the J gene TRBJ1-3, with 7 bases matching TRBD1. V shed 5 bases, J shed 14 bases, and the junction held 15 bases outside the gene matches. The V gene's germline CDR1 is GTSNPN and CDR2 SVGIG (reference sequence). The CDR3 is made up of 13 amino acids. The CDR3 protein is CAWARDSYPRLYF. For the CDR3, the DNA is TGTGCCTGGGCCCGGGACAGCTACCCTCGATTATATTTT.

The rearrangement joins TRBV5-1 to TRBJ2-6; 7 nucleotides line up with TRBD2. The CDR3 is 15 amino acids. Looked up from germline, CDR1 is SGHRS and CDR2 is YFSETQ. J gave up 0 bases and V 7 bases, and 4 bases lay outside the gene matches. CDR3 DNA: TGCGCCAGCTGGGAGGGCCACTCTGGGGCCAACGTCCTGACTTTC. It yields the protein CASWEGHSGANVLTF. Variable domain in full (rest from reference TRBV5-1 and TRBJ2-6): KAGVTQTPRYLIKTRGQQVTLSCSPISGHRSVSWYQQTPGQGLQFLFEYFSETQRNKGNFPGRFSGRQFSNSRSEMNVSTLELGDSALYLCASWEGHSGANVLTFGAGSRLTVL.

This clonotype came up many times. V gene TRBV29-1 combines with J gene TRBJ2-7, with D perhaps matching TRBD2 (5 bases). The CDR3 extends over 14 amino acids. Germline V gene sequence: CDR1 SQVTM, CDR2 ANQGSEA. The V end was cut by 5 bases, the J end by 0 bases, with 14 bases between. This CDR3 is CSVSGLQSSYEQYF. For the CDR3, the DNA is TGCAGCGTTTCCGGACTCCAGAGCTCCTACGAGCAGTACTTC.

At least ten counts were recorded for this clonotype. CDR3 residues: CSAGQGSTEAFF. The CDR3 DNA follows: TGCAGCGCGGGACAAGGAAGCACTGAAGCTTTCTTT. This chain uses TRBV29-1 with TRBJ1-1, with a tentative D call TRBD1 (6 bases). V gave up 7 bases and J gave up 4 bases, with 13 bases separating them. The CDR3 runs to 12 residues. Germline assignment: CDR1 SQVTM and CDR2 ANQGSEA.

There are many counts of this clonotype. The J gene is TRBJ2-2, the V gene TRBV6-2 or TRBV6-3; 8 positions agree with TRBD2. The CDR3 is 15 residues long. J gave up 3 bases and V 6 bases, and 6 bases lay outside the gene matches. Per the germline V gene, CDR1 is MNHEY and CDR2 is SVGEGT. CDR3 loop: CASSPGTRDTGELFF. The CDR3 DNA is TGTGCCAGCAGCCCCGGGACTAGGGACACCGGGGAGCTGTTTTTT.

J is TRBJ2-7 and V is TRBV10-2, with a weak D call TRBD1 (6 bases). The germline CDR1 and CDR2 sequences are WSHSY and SAAADI. V lost 5 bases to trimming and J lost 4 bases, with 15 bases between them. The CDR3 is made up of 14 amino acids. CDR3 amino acids: CASSLSSGVYEQYF. The CDR3 nucleotides are TGCGCCAGCAGTCTTTCCTCAGGGGTGTACGAGCAGTACTTC.

This clonotype appeared many times. The chain links TRBV7-2 to TRBJ1-5; possible D gene TRBD1, 5 bases. Germline V gives CDR1 SGHTA, CDR2 FQGNSA. The V end was cut by 0 bases, the J end by 6 bases, with 12 bases between. The length of the CDR3 is 15 residues. The CDR3 region is CASSLAGRAGQPQHF. CDR3 coding DNA: TGTGCCAGCAGCTTAGCGGGGCGGGCAGGTCAGCCCCAGCATTTT. The variable domain in full, completed from reference TRBV7-2 and TRBJ1-5, reads GAGVSQSPSNKVTEKGKDVELRCDPISGHTALYWYRQSLGQGLEFLIYFQGNSAPDKSGLPSDRFSAERTGGSVSTLTIQRTQQEDSAVYLCASSLAGRAGQPQHFGDGTRLSIL.

The rearrangement links TRBV27 to TRBJ2-2; D not resolved. V was trimmed by 0 bases and J by 6 bases, leaving 11 bases between them. CDR1 is MNHEY and CDR2 is SMNVEV in the germline V gene (reference sequence). This CDR3 has 15 residues. CDR3 loop: CASSLSGDSPGELFF. CDR3 coding DNA: TGTGCCAGCAGTTTATCAGGAGACTCCCCCGGGGAGCTGTTTTTT.

This clonotype was seen only a few times. The V gene is TRBV6-6, the J gene TRBJ1-4; 7 bases fit TRBD1. CDR1 is MNHNY, CDR2 SVGAGI, per germline (reference sequence). The CDR3 has 14 residues. The V and J ends lost 7 bases and 2 bases, in that order; junction bases with no gene match: 4. CDR3 bases: TGTGCCAGCAATGACAGGGTGACTAATGAAAAACTGTTTTTT. This encodes CASNDRVTNEKLFF.

This clonotype turned up a few times. The chain is built from TRBV11-2 and TRBJ2-1; weak D call: TRBD1 (6 bases). Germline CDR1 reads SGHAT; CDR2 reads FQNNGV. The CDR3 has 14 amino acids. Trimming took 3 bases from V and 5 from J, leaving 11 bases between them. CDR3 region: CASSLTGSHNEQFF. CDR3 DNA: TGTGCCAGCAGCTTGACAGGATCCCACAATGAGCAGTTCTTC.

This sequence joins TRBV11-1 and TRBJ2-1; 8 bases line up with TRBD1. The V and J ends lost 5 bases and 2 bases, in that order; junction bases with no gene match: 5. This CDR3 is built from 15 residues. The germline V gene encodes CDR1 SGHAT and CDR2 FQDESV (reference sequence). CDR3 bases: TGTGCCAGCAGCCACCACAGGGGGACCTACAATGAGCAGTTCTTC. It encodes CASSHHRGTYNEQFF. The full variable domain, completed using reference TRBV11-1 and TRBJ2-1, is EAEVAQSPRYKITEKSQAVAFWCDPISGHATLYWYRQILGQGPELLVQFQDESVVDDSQLPKDRFSAERLKGVDSTLKIQPAELGDSAMYLCASSHHRGTYNEQFFGPGTRLTVL.

This clonotype was counted between two and nine times. CDR3 sequence (DNA): TGTGCCAGCAGCTCAAGGGACAGCCCTACCTACGAGCAGTACTTC. This gives the protein CASSSRDSPTYEQYF. The rearrangement links TRBV7-9 to TRBJ2-7, with 7 bases matching TRBD1. CDR1 is SEHNR, CDR2 FQNEAQ, per germline (reference sequence). Trimming at V came to 4 bases and at J to 2 bases, leaving 8 bases not matched to a gene. The CDR3 runs 15 residues.

Turning to this clonotype: This may come from a read error, since a much larger clone is one base off. The V gene is TRBV18, the J gene TRBJ1-1, with 7 bases identical to TRBD1. With 5 bases clipped from V and 1 base from J, the junction kept 4 bases outside the gene matches. The CDR3 loop spans 14 amino acids. Germline V lookup: CDR1 KGHSH, CDR2 LQKENI. The CDR3 sequence: CASSTDRKNTEAFF. CDR3 sequence (DNA): TGTGCCAGCTCAACGGACAGGAAGAACACTGAAGCTTTCTTT.

In its sample, this clonotype was seen many times. This rearrangement joins TRBV28 to TRBJ2-7; 10 nucleotides align to TRBD2. CDR1 is MDHEN and CDR2 is SYDVKM in the germline V gene. The CDR3 is 15 residues long. V shed 6 bases, J shed 4 bases, and the junction held 9 bases outside the gene matches. This chain's CDR3 is CASRSSGRKRYEQYF. In DNA form, the CDR3 reads TGTGCCAGCAGGAGTAGCGGGAGGAAGAGGTACGAGCAGTACTTC.